This T cell receptor beta chain was found in a study of cytomegalovirus exposure and HLA in healthy donors. Points on this clone: Its antigen is unknown.

In germline, CDR1 is SGDLS, CDR2 YYNGEE. This CDR3 contains 16 residues. The junction had 5 bases not matched to a gene; V was cut back by 2 bases and J by 2 bases. The PCR was carried out with 60 Vbeta primers and 13 Jbeta primers. Generated by immunoSEQ multiplex PCR, the TCRdb table keeps only in-frame clones and is missing some. The sample shows about 160,000 clones, approximately 70% of them seen only once. Study-wide findings and caveats: TCR beta V segments were, for the most part, productive about 87% or about 30% of the time in an earlier analysis. A later analysis by the authors found several of the most significant clusters apparently linked to common viral pathogens. A later analysis linked a missense variant in DCLRE1C to the trimming of TCR beta V and J genes. The authors later found TCR association rates varying by HLA locus, with DRB1 most and HLA-C fewest.

Sequencing was performed on PBMCs. The chain carries TRBV9 and TRBJ2-5; 11 bases fit TRBD1. The TCR sequence derives from a man aged 35-49 years in good health and CMV-seropositive. CDR3 amino acids: CASSVGTGGKQETQYF. CDR3 bases: TGTGCCAGCAGCGTTGGGACAGGGGGAAAACAAGAGACCCAGTACTTC.